Sequencing of this TCR beta chain was carried out in a study of shared clonotypes between healthy human individuals. Profiling relied on immunoSEQ multiplex PCR, and the TCRdb table lists in-frame clones only, not all of them. The table records a few million clones, around nine tenths of them present only once. The V segment lost 0 bases and the J segment 4 bases; nucleotides outside the gene matches: 9. Germline assignment: CDR1 SGHRS and CDR2 YFSETQ. CDR3 size: 17 residues. The sequencing sample was made of naive CD4+ T cells sorted from blood. The subset here: CD45RA+ positively selected. The TCR comes from a man aged 18 to 29 in good health. The chain recombines TRBV5-1 with TRBJ2-3, with 9 bases fitting TRBD2. The chain's CDR3 is CASSLASARGGADTQYF. The DNA for the CDR3 is TGCGCCAGCAGCTTGGCCTCGGCGCGGGGGGGCGCAGATACGCAGTATTTT.